Listed below are T cell receptor beta chains from one sample, sequenced in a study of blood T cell repertoires in COVID-19. The protocol was immunoSEQ multiplex PCR, while the TCRdb copy is restricted to in-frame clones and leaves out a portion. The data hold 200,000 to 250,000 clones, with approximately 82% observed a single time. The sample taken for sequencing was peripheral blood. The receptors shown here come from a woman over 75 with acute or convalescent COVID-19. Each CDR3 is given with its conserved first and last residue. The D gene is left open where the match is weak. Size is omitted from some rows. Given values are once, few, many or a class for expanded clones.

V: TRBV6-5; D: TRBD1; J: TRBJ2-3; size: NA; CDR3: CASNKDRASTDTQYF; DNA: TGTGCCAGCAACAAAGACAGGGCTAGCACAGATACGCAGTATTTT
V: TRBV19; D: NA; J: TRBJ2-7; size: NA; CDR3: CASSIDTGHYEQYF; DNA: TGTGCCAGTAGTATAGATACGGGTCACTACGAGCAGTACTTC
V: TRBV3-1/TRBV3-2; D: TRBD1; J: TRBJ1-4; size: NA; CDR3: CASSPTGINEKLFF; DNA: TGTGCCAGCAGCCCGACAGGGATTAATGAAAAACTGTTTTTT
V: TRBV6-4; D: NA; J: TRBJ1-1; size: NA; CDR3: CASSHTPGQRRSEAFF; DNA: TGTGCCAGCAGCCACACACCGGGACAACGTAGATCTGAAGCTTTCTTT
V: TRBV7-9; D: NA; J: TRBJ1-2; size: NA; CDR3: CASSLVATSYGYTF; DNA: TGTGCCAGCAGCTTAGTGGCCACCAGCTATGGCTACACCTTC
V: TRBV3-1/TRBV3-2; D: TRBD1; J: TRBJ2-7; size: NA; CDR3: CASSWRTGGAYEQYF; DNA: TGTGCCAGCAGCTGGCGGACAGGGGGGGCCTACGAGCAGTACTTC
V: TRBV19; D: TRBD2; J: TRBJ2-2; size: NA; CDR3: CASSIASGIAGYTGELFF; DNA: TGTGCCAGTAGTATAGCCTCGGGGATAGCGGGGTACACCGGGGAGCTGTTTTTT
V: TRBV19; D: TRBD1; J: TRBJ1-1; size: NA; CDR3: CASRDGQGGVDTEAFF; DNA: TGTGCCAGTAGAGACGGACAGGGGGGCGTGGATACTGAAGCTTTCTTT
V: TRBV6-4; D: NA; J: TRBJ2-7; size: NA; CDR3: CASSELTGTYEQYF; DNA: TGTGCCAGCAGCGAACTAACAGGGACCTACGAGCAGTACTTC
V: TRBV4-1; D: NA; J: TRBJ2-1; size: few; CDR3: CASSQVMRLGQTPSTGNEQFF; DNA: TGCGCCAGCAGCCAAGTGATGAGACTAGGCCAGACCCCGTCTACAGGCAATGAGCAGTTCTTC
V: TRBV5-1; D: TRBD2; J: TRBJ2-1; size: few; CDR3: CASSLVPRGGISYNEQFF; DNA: TGCGCCAGCAGCTTGGTGCCGCGGGGGGGTATCTCCTACAATGAGCAGTTCTTC
V: TRBV15; D: NA; J: TRBJ1-2; size: NA; CDR3: CATSRDGLSGGHGYTF; DNA: TGTGCCACCAGCAGAGATGGCCTTAGCGGGGGCCATGGCTACACCTTC